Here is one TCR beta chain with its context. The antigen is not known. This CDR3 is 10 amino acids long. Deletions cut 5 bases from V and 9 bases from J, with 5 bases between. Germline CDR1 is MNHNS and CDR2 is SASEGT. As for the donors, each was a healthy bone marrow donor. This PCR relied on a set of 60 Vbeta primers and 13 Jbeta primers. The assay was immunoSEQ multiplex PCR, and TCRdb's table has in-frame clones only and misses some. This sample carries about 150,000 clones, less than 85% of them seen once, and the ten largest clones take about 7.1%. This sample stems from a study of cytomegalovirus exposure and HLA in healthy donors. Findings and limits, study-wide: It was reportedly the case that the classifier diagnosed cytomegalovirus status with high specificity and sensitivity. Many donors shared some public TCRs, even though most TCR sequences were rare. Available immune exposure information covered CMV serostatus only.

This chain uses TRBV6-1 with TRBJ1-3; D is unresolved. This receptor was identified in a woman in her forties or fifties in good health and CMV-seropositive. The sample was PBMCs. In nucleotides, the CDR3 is TGTGCCAGCAGTTCCTTCACCATATATTTT. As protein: CASSSFTIYF.